Below are 26 T cell receptor beta chains sequenced from a single sample in a study of monozygotic twins with inflammatory bowel disease. TCRdb re-called the 5' RACE reads, yielding one record per CDR3 amino acid sequence without DNA. The data include some 170,000 distinct CDR3 sequences; the top ten clones carry 2.4%. Specimen: blood. The receptors here all came from a human donor with ulcerative colitis or Crohn's disease, or a healthy co-twin of an affected twin (not recorded which).

This chain links TRBV5-1 with TRBJ2-7. Germline V lookup: CDR1 SGHRS, CDR2 YFSETQ. The CDR3 runs to 14 residues. The CDR3 loop is CASSFVDGAYEQYF.

V gene TRBV20-1 combines with J gene TRBJ2-4; TCRdb outputs TRBD1, but without DNA this stays unchecked. Germline CDR1 and CDR2: DFQATT and SNEGSKA (reference sequence). The CDR3 is made up of 16 amino acids. The CDR3 sequence is CSAIPDRPLFVPMQYF.

V gene TRBV12-5 combines with J gene TRBJ1-5. Germline-derived CDR1 and CDR2 are LGHNT and FRNRAP. The CDR3 covers 15 residues. This chain's CDR3 is CASGSQIPSNQPQHF.

V usage is TRBV12-3 or TRBV12-4 and J usage is TRBJ1-1. This CDR3 contains 11 residues. CDR3 sequence reads: CASRKRTEAFF.

V is TRBV7-2 and J is TRBJ2-4. CDR3 size: 14 residues. CDR1 is SGHTA, CDR2 FQGNSA, per germline. The CDR3 sequence is CASSLSGTEYMQYF.

V is TRBV21-1 and J is TRBJ1-5; the D call of TRBD1 rests on TCRdb alone, since no DNA is present to check it. TRBV21-1 corresponds to a pseudogene. The CDR3 runs to 17 residues. Here the CDR3 reads CASSKDVGTGINQPQHF.

The chain joins TRBV12-3 or TRBV12-4 to TRBJ1-3; no DNA is available, so the TRBD1 call from TCRdb remains unchecked. This CDR3 has 16 residues. This chain's CDR3 is CASSPPGQGSGNTIYF.

The gene calls are TRBV7-9 and TRBJ1-1; TCRdb designates TRBD1, a call that cannot be tested without DNA. The CDR3 has 14 amino acids. CDR1 and CDR2 (germline): SEHNR, FQNEAQ (reference sequence). The CDR3 here is CASSFQGKDTEAFF. Looking up the rest from reference TRBV7-9 and TRBJ1-1 gives the full variable domain: DTGVSQNPRHKITKRGQNVTFRCDPISEHNRLYWYRQTLGQGPEFLTYFQNEAQLEKSRLLSDRFSAERPKGSFSTLEIQRTEQGDSAMYLCASSFQGKDTEAFFGQGTRLTVV.

CDR3 region: CASSSNPGQGYEQYF. The chain carries TRBV5-4 and TRBJ2-7; the TRBD1 assignment by TCRdb is unverifiable without DNA. CDR3 size: 15 residues. Germline CDR1 is SGHNT and CDR2 is YYREEE (reference sequence).

The chain is built from TRBV30 and TRBJ2-5; TCRdb lists TRBD2, though no DNA is available to test this call. The CDR3 has 12 amino acids. Germline values: CDR1 GTSNPN, CDR2 SVGIG (reference sequence). The CDR3 loop is CAWSQRAETQYF. The whole variable domain, filled in from reference TRBV30 and TRBJ2-5, reads SQTIHQWPATLVQPVGSPLSLECTVEGTSNPNLYWYRQAAGRGLQLLFYSVGIGQISSEVPQNLSASRPQDRQFILSSKKLLLSDSGFYLCAWSQRAETQYFGPGTRLLVL.

The V gene is TRBV4-2, the J gene TRBJ1-1; TCRdb's D gene call, TRBD1, goes unchecked for lack of DNA. Germline-derived CDR1 and CDR2 are LGHNA and YNFKEQ. The CDR3 consists of 14 residues. CDR3 protein: CASSQVGAGIEAFF.

The chain uses TRBV6-1 and TRBJ1-5; the D call from TCRdb, TRBD1, cannot be confirmed without DNA. This CDR3 comprises 21 residues. Germline CDR1 is MNHNS and CDR2 is SASEGT. The CDR3: CASSEGRGLDRRLRGNQPQHF.

V is TRBV12-3 or TRBV12-4 and J is TRBJ2-1; absent DNA, TCRdb's TRBD1 call cannot be checked. The CDR3 consists of 16 residues. CDR3 sequence: CASSFHGQGAYNEQFF.

The chain has TRBV28 and TRBJ2-3; TCRdb's D gene call, TRBD1, goes unchecked for lack of DNA. The germline V gene has CDR1 MDHEN and CDR2 SYDVKM. The CDR3 consists of 16 residues. The CDR3 here is CASSSYRGLGTDTQYF.

The gene calls are TRBV14 and TRBJ2-7. This CDR3 contains 15 residues. In germline, CDR1 is SGHDN, CDR2 FVKESK. CDR3 loop: CASRLTTDNSYEQYF. Full variable domain (missing parts from reference TRBV14 and TRBJ2-7): EAGVTQFPSHSVIEKGQTVTLRCDPISGHDNLYWYRRVMGKEIKFLLHFVKESKQDESGMPNNRFLAERTGGTYSTLKVQPAELEDSGVYFCASRLTTDNSYEQYFGPGTRLTVT.

The chain couples TRBV7-2 to TRBJ2-7; as DNA is missing, the TRBD1 call by TCRdb cannot be tested. Per germline, CDR1 SGHTA and CDR2 FQGNSA. The CDR3 consists of 13 residues. The CDR3 spells CASSLGTAYEQYF.

The chain uses TRBV6-6 and TRBJ1-1. The germline CDR1 and CDR2 sequences are MNHNY and SVGAGI (reference sequence). The CDR3 runs 13 residues. CDR3 sequence: CASSYQGLDEAFF.

This chain joins TRBV9 and TRBJ2-2. The CDR3 has 15 amino acids. Germline V gives CDR1 SGDLS, CDR2 YYNGEE. CDR3 amino acids: CASSVDGSYTGELFF.

The chain carries TRBV7-2 and TRBJ2-7; TCRdb designates TRBD1, a call that cannot be tested without DNA. The V gene's germline CDR1 is SGHTA and CDR2 FQGNSA. The CDR3 contains 14 residues. The CDR3 reads CASSPDRGPHEQYF.

CDR3 protein: CASSGSGGRETQYF. The chain links TRBV2 to TRBJ2-5; the D call from TCRdb, TRBD2, cannot be confirmed without DNA. The CDR3 has 14 residues. Germline V gives CDR1 SNHLY, CDR2 FYNNEI.

The gene calls are TRBV5-6 and TRBJ2-1. CDR3 length: 11 residues. Germline-derived CDR1 and CDR2 are SGHDT and YYEEEE. The CDR3 region is CASSLLGEQFF.

The rearrangement links TRBV10-3 to TRBJ2-5; TCRdb's assignment of TRBD1 cannot be checked, as there is no DNA. The length of the CDR3 is 14 residues. CDR1 is ENHRY and CDR2 is SYGVKD in the germline V gene. The CDR3 spells CAISPGHPQETQYF.

The J gene is TRBJ2-4, the V gene TRBV11-3. This CDR3 is 13 amino acids long. In germline, CDR1 is SGHNT, CDR2 YENEEA. CDR3 in amino acids: CASSPLDKNIQYF.

This rearrangement joins TRBV2 to TRBJ2-2. The CDR3 is 15 residues long. Germline CDR1 reads SNHLY; CDR2 reads FYNNEI. CDR3 loop: CASSEKYSNTGELFF.

The chain links TRBV25-1 to TRBJ2-3; as DNA is missing, the TRBD2 call by TCRdb cannot be tested. The V gene's germline CDR1 is MGHDK and CDR2 SYGVNS. There are 13 residues in the CDR3. CDR3 amino acids: CASTRDYRDTQYF.

This chain uses TRBV12-3 or TRBV12-4 with TRBJ2-4; the TCRdb call, TRBD1, lacks DNA for checking. The CDR3 extends over 17 amino acids. The CDR3 here is CASSPGRARLAKNIQYF.